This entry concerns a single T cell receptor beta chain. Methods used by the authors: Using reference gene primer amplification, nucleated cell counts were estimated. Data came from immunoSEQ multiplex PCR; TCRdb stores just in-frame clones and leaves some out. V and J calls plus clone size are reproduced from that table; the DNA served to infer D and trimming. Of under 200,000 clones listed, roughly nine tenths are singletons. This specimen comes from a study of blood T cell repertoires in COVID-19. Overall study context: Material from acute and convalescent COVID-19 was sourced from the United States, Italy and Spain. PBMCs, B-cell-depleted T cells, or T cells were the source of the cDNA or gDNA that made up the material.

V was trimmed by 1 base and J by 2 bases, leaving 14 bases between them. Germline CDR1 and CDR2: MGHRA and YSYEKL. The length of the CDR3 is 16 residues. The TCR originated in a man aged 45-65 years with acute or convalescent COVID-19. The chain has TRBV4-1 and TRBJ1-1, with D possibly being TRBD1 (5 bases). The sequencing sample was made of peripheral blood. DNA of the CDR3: TGCGCCAGCAGCCAAGCCCCTCAGGGAAGAAACACTGAAGCTTTCTTT. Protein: CASSQAPQGRNTEAFF.